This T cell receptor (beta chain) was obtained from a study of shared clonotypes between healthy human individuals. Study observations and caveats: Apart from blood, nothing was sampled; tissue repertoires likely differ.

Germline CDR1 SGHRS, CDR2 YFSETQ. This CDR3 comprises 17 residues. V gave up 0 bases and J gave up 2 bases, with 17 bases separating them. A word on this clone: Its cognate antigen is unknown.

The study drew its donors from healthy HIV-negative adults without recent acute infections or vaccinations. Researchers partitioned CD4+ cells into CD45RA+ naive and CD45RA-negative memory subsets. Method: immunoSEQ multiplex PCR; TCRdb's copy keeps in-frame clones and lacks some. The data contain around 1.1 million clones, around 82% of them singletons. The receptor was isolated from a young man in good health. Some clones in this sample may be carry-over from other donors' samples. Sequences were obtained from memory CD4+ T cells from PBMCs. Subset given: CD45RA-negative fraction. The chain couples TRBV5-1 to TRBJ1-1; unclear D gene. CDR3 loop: CASSLGYSRTANTEAFF. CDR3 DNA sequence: TGCGCCAGCAGCTTGGGATATTCAAGGACGGCTAACACTGAAGCTTTCTTT. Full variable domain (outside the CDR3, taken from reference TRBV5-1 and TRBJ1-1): KAGVTQTPRYLIKTRGQQVTLSCSPISGHRSVSWYQQTPGQGLQFLFEYFSETQRNKGNFPGRFSGRQFSNSRSEMNVSTLELGDSALYLCASSLGYSRTANTEAFFGQGTRLTVV.